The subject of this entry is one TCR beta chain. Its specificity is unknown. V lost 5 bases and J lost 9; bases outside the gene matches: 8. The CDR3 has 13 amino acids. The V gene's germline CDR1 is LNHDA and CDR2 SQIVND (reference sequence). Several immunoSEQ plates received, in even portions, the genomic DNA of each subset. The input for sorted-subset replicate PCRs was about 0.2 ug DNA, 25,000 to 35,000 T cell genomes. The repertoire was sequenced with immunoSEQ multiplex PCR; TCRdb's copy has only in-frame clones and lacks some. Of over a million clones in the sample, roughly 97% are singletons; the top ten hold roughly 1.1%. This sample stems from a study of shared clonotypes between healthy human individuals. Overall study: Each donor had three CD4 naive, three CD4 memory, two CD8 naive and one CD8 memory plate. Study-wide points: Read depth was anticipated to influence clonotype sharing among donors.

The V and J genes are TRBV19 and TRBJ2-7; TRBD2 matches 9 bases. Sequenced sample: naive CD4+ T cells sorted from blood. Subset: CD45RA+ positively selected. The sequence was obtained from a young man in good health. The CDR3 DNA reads TGTGCCAGTAGTCAGTTAGCGGGGGCCGGGCAGTACTTC. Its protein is CASSQLAGAGQYF.